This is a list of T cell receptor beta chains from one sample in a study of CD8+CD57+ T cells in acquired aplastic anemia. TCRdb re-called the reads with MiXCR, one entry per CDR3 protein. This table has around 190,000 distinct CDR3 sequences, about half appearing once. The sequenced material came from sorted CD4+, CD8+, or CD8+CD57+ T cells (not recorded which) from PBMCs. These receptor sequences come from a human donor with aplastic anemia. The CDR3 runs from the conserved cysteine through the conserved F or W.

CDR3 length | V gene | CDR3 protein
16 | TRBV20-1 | CSARDPLTGGGNTIYF
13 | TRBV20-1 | CSASRQGNEKLFF
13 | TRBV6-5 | CASSSANQETQYF
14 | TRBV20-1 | CSASPSGNNNEQFF
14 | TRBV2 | CASSGGTGVQPQHF
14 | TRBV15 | CATSTSQGAYEQYF
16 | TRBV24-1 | CATSDPGPIGTDTQYF
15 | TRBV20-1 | CSANGRGALGETQYF
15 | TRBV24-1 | CATSDGRWTNYGYTF
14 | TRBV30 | CAWSVRGSGNTIYF
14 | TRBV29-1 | CSVDTQLNTGELFF
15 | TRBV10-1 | CASSESSGFTDTQYF
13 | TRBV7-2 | CATKLTVNNEQFF
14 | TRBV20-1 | CSARIGLQGAEAFF
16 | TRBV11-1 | CASSLGVVDRVYGYTF
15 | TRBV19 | CASTHQGAGRTEAFF
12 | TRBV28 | CASRPSVSPLHF
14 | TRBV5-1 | CASSSRQDSYEQYF
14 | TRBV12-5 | CASGFLMGANVLTF
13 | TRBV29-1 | CSVEAGATDTQYF
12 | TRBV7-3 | CASSIDQETQYF
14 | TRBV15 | CATSVTGVGYEQYF
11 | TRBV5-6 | CASSLFAEAFF
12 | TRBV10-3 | CAISGGNTEAFF
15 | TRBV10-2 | CASSEPGRQGDGYTF
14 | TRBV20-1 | CSLQGASGAYEQYF
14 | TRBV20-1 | CSARDRAANTEAFF
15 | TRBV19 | CASKMKRSGEYVQYF
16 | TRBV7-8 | CASSLAEGGLDTEAFF
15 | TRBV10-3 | CAISEFGQGADEQYF
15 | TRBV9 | CASSVGSPRNTEAFF
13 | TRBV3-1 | CASSQGSGGREYF
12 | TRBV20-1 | CSARETGGRAFF
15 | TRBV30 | CAWSAGRTGNTEAFF
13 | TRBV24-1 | CATVGQGTGELFF
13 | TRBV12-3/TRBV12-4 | CASSFSGLDTQYF
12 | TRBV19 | CASSIVIGGYTF
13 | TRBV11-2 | CASSPDRNYGCTF
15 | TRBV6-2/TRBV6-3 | CASSYSGRGGYGYTF
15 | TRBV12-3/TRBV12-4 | CASSPRTGVGDGYTF
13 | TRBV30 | CAWSRKRNYGYTF
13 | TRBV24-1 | CATSEGSQETQYF
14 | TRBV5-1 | CASGSLQGRTEAFF
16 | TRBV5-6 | CASSTGLAGGGETQYF
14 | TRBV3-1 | CASSPRSGSDTQYF
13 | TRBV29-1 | CSVDEQVLDTQYF
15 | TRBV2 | CASTRGQGARYGYTF
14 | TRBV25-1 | CASPGGGGAKGQYF
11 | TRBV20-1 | CSATGQETQYF
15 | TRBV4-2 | CASSQDGAGTGELFF
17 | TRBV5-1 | CASSRWTSGGTTGELFF